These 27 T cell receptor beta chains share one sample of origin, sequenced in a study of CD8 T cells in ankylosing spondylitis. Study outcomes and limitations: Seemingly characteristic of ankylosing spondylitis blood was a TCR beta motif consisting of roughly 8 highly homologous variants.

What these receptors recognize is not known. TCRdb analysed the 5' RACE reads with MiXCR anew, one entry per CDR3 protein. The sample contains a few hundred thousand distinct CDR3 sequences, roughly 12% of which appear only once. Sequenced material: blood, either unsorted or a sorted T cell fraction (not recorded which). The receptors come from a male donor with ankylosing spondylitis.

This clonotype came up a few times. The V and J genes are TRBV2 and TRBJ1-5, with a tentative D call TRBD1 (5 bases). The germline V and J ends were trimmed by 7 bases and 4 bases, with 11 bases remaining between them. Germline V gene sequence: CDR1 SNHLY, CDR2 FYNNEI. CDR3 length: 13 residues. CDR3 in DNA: TGTGCCAGCAAGGGGCAGGAAAATCAGCCCCAGCATTTT. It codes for CASKGQENQPQHF.

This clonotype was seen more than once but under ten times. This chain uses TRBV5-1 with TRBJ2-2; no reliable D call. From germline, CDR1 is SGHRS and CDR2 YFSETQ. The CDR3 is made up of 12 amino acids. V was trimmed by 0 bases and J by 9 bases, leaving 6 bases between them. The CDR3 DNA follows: TGCGCCAGCAGCTTGGATCAGCGGGAGCTGTTTTTT. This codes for CASSLDQRELFF.

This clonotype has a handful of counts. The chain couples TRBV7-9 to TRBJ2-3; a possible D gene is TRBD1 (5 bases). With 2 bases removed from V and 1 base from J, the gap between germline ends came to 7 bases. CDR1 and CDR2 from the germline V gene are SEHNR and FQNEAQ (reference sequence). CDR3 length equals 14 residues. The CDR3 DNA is TGTGCCAGCAGCTTAAAAGGGGGCACAGATACGCAGTATTTT. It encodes CASSLKGGTDTQYF. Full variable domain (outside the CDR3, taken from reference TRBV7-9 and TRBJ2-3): DTGVSQNPRHKITKRGQNVTFRCDPISEHNRLYWYRQTLGQGPEFLTYFQNEAQLEKSRLLSDRFSAERPKGSFSTLEIQRTEQGDSAMYLCASSLKGGTDTQYFGPGTRLTVL.

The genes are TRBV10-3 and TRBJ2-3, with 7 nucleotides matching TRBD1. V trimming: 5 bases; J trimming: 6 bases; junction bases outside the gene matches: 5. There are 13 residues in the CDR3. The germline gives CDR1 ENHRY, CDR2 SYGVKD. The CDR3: CAISLDRVDTQYF. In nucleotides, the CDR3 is TGTGCCATCAGTTTAGACAGGGTCGATACGCAGTATTTT.

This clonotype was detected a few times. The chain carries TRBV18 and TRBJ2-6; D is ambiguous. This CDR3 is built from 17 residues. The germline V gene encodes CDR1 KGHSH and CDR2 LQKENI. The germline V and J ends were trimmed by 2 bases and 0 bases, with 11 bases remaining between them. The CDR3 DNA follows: TGTGCCAGCTCACCAGCTAATAGTCGCTCTGGGGCCAACGTCCTGACTTTC. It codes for CASSPANSRSGANVLTF.

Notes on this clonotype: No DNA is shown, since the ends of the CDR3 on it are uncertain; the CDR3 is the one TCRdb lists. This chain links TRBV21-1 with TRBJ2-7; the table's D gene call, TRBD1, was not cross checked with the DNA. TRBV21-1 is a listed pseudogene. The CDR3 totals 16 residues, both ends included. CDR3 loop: CASSKVGQGTLYEQYV.

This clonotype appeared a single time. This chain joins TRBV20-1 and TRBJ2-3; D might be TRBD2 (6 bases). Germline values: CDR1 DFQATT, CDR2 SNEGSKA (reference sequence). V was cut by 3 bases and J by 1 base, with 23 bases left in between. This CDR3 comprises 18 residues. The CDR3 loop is CSASGLLSGGWGTDTQYF. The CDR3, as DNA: TGCAGTGCTAGTGGACTATTAAGCGGAGGGTGGGGCACAGATACGCAGTATTTT.

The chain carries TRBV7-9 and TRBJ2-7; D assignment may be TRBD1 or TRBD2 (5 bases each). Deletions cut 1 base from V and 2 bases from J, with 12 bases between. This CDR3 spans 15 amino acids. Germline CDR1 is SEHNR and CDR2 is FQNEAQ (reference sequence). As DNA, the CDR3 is TGTGCCAGCAGCTTAGGGTTAACGGGACCCTACGAGCAGTACTTC. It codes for CASSLGLTGPYEQYF.

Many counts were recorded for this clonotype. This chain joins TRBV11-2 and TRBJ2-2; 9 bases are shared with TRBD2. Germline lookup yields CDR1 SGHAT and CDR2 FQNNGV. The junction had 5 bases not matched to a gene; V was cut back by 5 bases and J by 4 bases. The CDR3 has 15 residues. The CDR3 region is CASSPRGGPTGELFF. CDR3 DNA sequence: TGTGCCAGCAGCCCGCGGGGGGGACCCACCGGGGAGCTGTTTTTT.

CDR3 sequence reads: CASSVGYYGYTF. The CDR3 nucleotides read TGTGCCAGCAGCGTAGGATACTATGGCTACACCTTC. The chain couples TRBV9 to TRBJ1-2; the D is unclear. Germline V gives CDR1 SGDLS, CDR2 YYNGEE. The CDR3 loop spans 12 amino acids. The V end lost 0 bases, the J end lost 3 bases, and 3 bases lay between the germline ends.

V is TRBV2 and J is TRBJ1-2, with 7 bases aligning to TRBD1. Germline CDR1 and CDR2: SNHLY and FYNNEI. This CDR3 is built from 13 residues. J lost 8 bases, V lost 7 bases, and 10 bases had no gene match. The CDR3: CASTLDREGGYTF. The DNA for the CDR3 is TGTGCCAGCACCCTAGACAGGGAGGGAGGCTACACCTTC.

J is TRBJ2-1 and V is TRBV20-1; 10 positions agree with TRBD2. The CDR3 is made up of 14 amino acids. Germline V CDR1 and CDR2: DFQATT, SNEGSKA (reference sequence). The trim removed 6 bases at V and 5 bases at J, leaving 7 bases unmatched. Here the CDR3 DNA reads TGCAGTGCCCGGACTAGCGGTTTGAACAATGAGCAGTTCTTC. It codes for CSARTSGLNNEQFF.

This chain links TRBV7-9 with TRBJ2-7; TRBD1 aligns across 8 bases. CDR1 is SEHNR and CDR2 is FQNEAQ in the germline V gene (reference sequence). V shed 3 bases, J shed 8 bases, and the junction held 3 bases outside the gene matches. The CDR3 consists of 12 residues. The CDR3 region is CASSFDRGKQYF. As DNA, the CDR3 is TGTGCCAGCAGCTTTGACAGGGGTAAGCAGTACTTC.

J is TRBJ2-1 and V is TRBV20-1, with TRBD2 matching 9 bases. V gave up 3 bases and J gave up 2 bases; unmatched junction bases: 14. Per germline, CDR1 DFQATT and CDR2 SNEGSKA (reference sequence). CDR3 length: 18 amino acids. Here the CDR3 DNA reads TGCAGTGCTAGCGGCCTAGGGGCTAGCGGGATTCCCTACAATGAGCAGTTCTTC. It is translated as CSASGLGASGIPYNEQFF.

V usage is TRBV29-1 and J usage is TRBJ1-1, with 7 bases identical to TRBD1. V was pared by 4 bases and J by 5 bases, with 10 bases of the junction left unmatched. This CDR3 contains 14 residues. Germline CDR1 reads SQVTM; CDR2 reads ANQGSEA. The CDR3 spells CSVGDTGAGTEAFF. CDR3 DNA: TGCAGCGTTGGAGATACAGGGGCGGGGACTGAAGCTTTCTTT.

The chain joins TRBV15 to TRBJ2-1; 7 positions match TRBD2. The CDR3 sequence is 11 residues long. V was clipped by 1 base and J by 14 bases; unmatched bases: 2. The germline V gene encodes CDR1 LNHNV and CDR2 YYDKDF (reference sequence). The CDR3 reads CATSRGREEFF. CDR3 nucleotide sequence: TGTGCCACCAGCAGAGGTCGGGAGGAGTTCTTC.

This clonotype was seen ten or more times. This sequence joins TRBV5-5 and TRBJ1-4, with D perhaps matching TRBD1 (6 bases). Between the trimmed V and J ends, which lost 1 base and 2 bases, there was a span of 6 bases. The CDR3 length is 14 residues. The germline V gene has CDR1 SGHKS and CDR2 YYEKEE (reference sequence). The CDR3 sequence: CASSLRGTNEKLFF. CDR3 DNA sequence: TGTGCCAGCAGCTTGAGGGGGACTAATGAAAAACTGTTTTTT.

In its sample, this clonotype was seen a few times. The CDR3 spells CASSVRREGTQYF. In DNA, the CDR3 is TGTGCCAGCAGTGTGCGGCGGGAGGGGACCCAGTACTTC. The chain couples TRBV2 to TRBJ2-5, with 9 nucleotides matching TRBD2. After removal of 4 bases from V and 7 bases from J, the junction contained 4 bases not matched to a gene. Germline V gives CDR1 SNHLY, CDR2 FYNNEI. This CDR3 comprises 13 residues.

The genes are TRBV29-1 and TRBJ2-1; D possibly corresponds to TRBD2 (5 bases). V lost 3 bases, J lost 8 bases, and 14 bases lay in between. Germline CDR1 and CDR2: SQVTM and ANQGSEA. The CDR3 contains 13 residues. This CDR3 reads CSVDTGSQYEQFF. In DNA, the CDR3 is TGCAGCGTTGATACGGGGAGTCAATATGAGCAGTTCTTC.

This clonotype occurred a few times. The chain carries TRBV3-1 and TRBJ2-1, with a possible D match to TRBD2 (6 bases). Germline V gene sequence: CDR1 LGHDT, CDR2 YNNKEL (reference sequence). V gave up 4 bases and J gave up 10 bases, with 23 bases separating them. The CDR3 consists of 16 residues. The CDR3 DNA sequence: TGTGCCAGCAGCCGTCGCGCCTCGGGGGAGTCGGGGGAGCAGTTCTTC. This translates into CASSRRASGESGEQFF.

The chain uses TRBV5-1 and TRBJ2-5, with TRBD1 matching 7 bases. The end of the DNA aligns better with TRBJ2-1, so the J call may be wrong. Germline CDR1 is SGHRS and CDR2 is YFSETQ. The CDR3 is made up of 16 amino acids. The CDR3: CASSLAGTVARETQFF. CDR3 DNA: TGCGCCAGCAGCTTGGCCGGGACAGTGGCGAGAGAGACCCAGTTCTTC.

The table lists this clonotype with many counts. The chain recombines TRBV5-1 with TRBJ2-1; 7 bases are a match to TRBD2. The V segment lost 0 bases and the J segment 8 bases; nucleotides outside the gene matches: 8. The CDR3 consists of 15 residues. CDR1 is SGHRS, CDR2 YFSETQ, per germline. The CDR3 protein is CASSLEKREVDEQFF. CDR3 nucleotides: TGCGCCAGCAGCTTGGAGAAGCGGGAAGTCGATGAGCAGTTCTTC.

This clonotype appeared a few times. The CDR3: CASSLVQGRRGEQFF. The DNA for the CDR3 is TGCGCCAGCAGCTTGGTACAGGGAAGGCGGGGTGAGCAGTTCTTC. The chain employs TRBV5-1 and TRBJ2-1; TRBD1 or TRBD2 may be the D gene (6 bases each). The CDR3 loop spans 15 amino acids. V shed 0 bases and J shed 9 bases, with 16 bases lying between them. CDR1 is SGHRS, CDR2 YFSETQ, per germline.

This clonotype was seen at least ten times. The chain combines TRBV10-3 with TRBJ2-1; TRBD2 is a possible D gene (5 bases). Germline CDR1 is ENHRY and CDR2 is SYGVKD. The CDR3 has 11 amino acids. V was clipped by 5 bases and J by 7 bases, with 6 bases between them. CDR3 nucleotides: TGTGCCATCAGTCGGGGAAATGAGCAGTTCTTC. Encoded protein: CAISRGNEQFF.

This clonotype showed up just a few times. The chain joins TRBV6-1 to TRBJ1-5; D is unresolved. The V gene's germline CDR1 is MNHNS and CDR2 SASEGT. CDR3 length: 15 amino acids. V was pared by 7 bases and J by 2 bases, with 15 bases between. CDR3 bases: TGTGCCAGCAACGGGCCAGACGTGCGCAATCAGCCCCAGCATTTT. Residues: CASNGPDVRNQPQHF.

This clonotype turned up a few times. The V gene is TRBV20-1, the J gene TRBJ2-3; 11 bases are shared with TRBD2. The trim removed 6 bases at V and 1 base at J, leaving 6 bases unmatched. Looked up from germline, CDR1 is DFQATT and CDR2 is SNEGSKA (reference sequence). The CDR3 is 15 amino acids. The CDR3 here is CSAAGLAAGTDTQYF. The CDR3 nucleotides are TGCAGTGCCGCGGGACTAGCGGCGGGCACAGATACGCAGTATTTT.

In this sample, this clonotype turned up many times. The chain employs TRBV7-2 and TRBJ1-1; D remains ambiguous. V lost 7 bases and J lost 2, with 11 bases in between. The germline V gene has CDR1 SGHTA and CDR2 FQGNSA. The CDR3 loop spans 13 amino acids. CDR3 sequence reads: CASTWKENTEAFF. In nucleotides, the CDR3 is TGTGCCAGCACCTGGAAAGAAAACACTGAAGCTTTCTTT.